Each of the 12 T cell receptor beta chains below was sequenced from the same sample in a study of blood T cells in healthy people across ages. The authors ran a second PCR of about 7 to 12 cycles using a sample-barcoded 5' primer and a J-beta primer mix. TCRdb itself ran the 5' RACE reads through MiXCR, one entry per CDR3 protein. The sample holds some 1,000,000 distinct CDR3 sequences, around 25% seen once. The same data also went into a second study, on T cells of mothers and their children.

The sequencing sample was made of blood. The receptors were gathered from a girl aged 2 to 10 in good health.

This chain connects TRBV7-9 to TRBJ1-4; possibly TRBD1 for D (5 bases). Germline CDR1 and CDR2: SEHNR and FQNEAQ (reference sequence). Trimming stripped 5 bases from V and 7 bases from J, with 14 bases between. This CDR3 is 14 amino acids long. The CDR3 spells CASSRDGNTEKLFF. DNA for the CDR3: TGTGCCAGCAGCCGGGACGGCAATACTGAAAAACTGTTTTTT. Using reference TRBV7-9 and TRBJ1-4 for the parts outside the CDR3, the full variable domain is DTGVSQNPRHKITKRGQNVTFRCDPISEHNRLYWYRQTLGQGPEFLTYFQNEAQLEKSRLLSDRFSAERPKGSFSTLEIQRTEQGDSAMYLCASSRDGNTEKLFFGSGTQLSVL.

This clonotype was seen many times. The rearrangement joins TRBV4-3 to TRBJ2-1, with unresolved D. The CDR3 covers 13 residues. Germline CDR1 reads LGHNA; CDR2 reads YSLEER. V was shortened by 0 bases and J by 7 bases, with 7 bases between the two germline ends. The CDR3 DNA reads as TGCGCCAGCAGCCAAGAGCTGCGGAATGAGCAGTTCTTC. Its translation: CASSQELRNEQFF.

The V gene is TRBV7-2, the J gene TRBJ1-2, with D possibly matching TRBD1 (6 bases). The CDR3 sequence is 15 residues long. V shed 6 bases and J shed 7 bases, with 21 bases lying between them. Germline CDR1 SGHTA, CDR2 FQGNSA. Here the CDR3 DNA reads TGTGCCAGCAGTCCGGGTGGGCAGGGGCTTTTTGGCTACACCTTC. Protein product: CASSPGGQGLFGYTF.

The rearrangement links TRBV15 to TRBJ1-1; tentatively, D is TRBD1 (5 bases). Germline V gene lookup returns CDR1 LNHNV and CDR2 YYDKDF (reference sequence). V was cut by 3 bases and J by 7 bases, with 12 bases left in between. The CDR3 sequence is 13 residues long. The CDR3 sequence is CATSRGGAVEAFF. The CDR3 nucleotides read TGTGCCACCAGCAGGGGGGGTGCCGTTGAAGCTTTCTTT.

In this sample, this clonotype turned up a few times. The chain links TRBV4-3 to TRBJ1-1, with no clear D. Trimming stripped 0 bases from V and 4 bases from J, with 9 bases between. CDR1 LGHNA and CDR2 YSLEER come from the germline V gene. This CDR3 has 14 residues. For the CDR3, the DNA is TGCGCCAGCAGCCAAGACAGTTGGGGCACTGAAGCTTTCTTT. Its protein product is CASSQDSWGTEAFF.

The sample holds a few counts of this clonotype. This chain uses TRBV28 with TRBJ2-2, with D perhaps TRBD2 (6 bases). Germline CDR1 MDHEN, CDR2 SYDVKM. The CDR3 runs 18 residues. Trimming took 3 bases from V and 0 from J, leaving 17 bases between them. The CDR3 sequence is CASSFPGMGGANTGELFF. CDR3 bases: TGTGCCAGCAGTTTTCCCGGGATGGGCGGGGCGAACACCGGGGAGCTGTTTTTT.

This clonotype was detected a few times. The chain joins TRBV28 to TRBJ2-1, with 7 bases lining up with TRBD1. Losses at the gene ends were 1 base for V and 3 bases for J; bases not matched to a gene: 12. Germline CDR1 MDHEN, CDR2 SYDVKM. The CDR3 is 18 amino acids. CDR3 protein: CASSLLSPETGSYNEQFF. The CDR3 DNA reads TGTGCCAGCAGTTTATTGTCGCCCGAGACAGGGAGCTACAATGAGCAGTTCTTC.

The V gene is TRBV12-3 or TRBV12-4, the J gene TRBJ1-5, with TRBD1 matching over 7 bases. CDR3 length: 15 amino acids. J lost 3 bases, V lost 2 bases, and 4 bases had no gene match. In DNA, the CDR3 is TGTGCCAGCAGTTTACCGGGACAGTTCAATCAGCCCCAGCATTTT. It translates to CASSLPGQFNQPQHF.

CDR3 sequence: CAISGVMGEGGNEQFF. The CDR3 region has the DNA TGTGCCATCAGTGGAGTGATGGGGGAGGGGGGCAATGAGCAGTTCTTC. V and J are TRBV10-3 and TRBJ2-1; weak D call: TRBD2 (7 bases). This CDR3 is 16 amino acids long. Germline-derived CDR1 and CDR2 are ENHRY and SYGVKD. V lost 4 bases to trimming and J lost 6 bases, with 19 bases between them.

The chain recombines TRBV7-2 with TRBJ1-1; D uncertain. V was pared by 5 bases and J by 1 base, with 11 bases between. CDR1 SGHTA and CDR2 FQGNSA come from the germline V gene. The CDR3 runs to 14 residues. CDR3 protein: CASSRRVENTEAFF. For the CDR3, the DNA is TGTGCCAGCAGCCGACGGGTCGAGAACACTGAAGCTTTCTTT.

The chain links TRBV19 to TRBJ1-2, with a possible D match to TRBD1 (6 bases). Germline V lookup: CDR1 LNHDA, CDR2 SQIVND (reference sequence). CDR3 size: 13 residues. Between the trimmed V and J ends, which lost 3 bases and 6 bases, there was a span of 11 bases. CDR3 sequence: CASSITGTNGYTF. The CDR3 DNA reads as TGTGCCAGTAGTATTACAGGGACCAATGGCTACACCTTC.

This rearrangement joins TRBV12-3 or TRBV12-4 to TRBJ2-7; 7 bases match TRBD1. The CDR3 is 13 residues long. Unmatched junction bases numbered 7, after V lost 4 bases and J lost 7 bases. CDR3 protein: CASSWDRGREQYF. Here the CDR3 DNA reads TGTGCCAGCAGTTGGGACAGAGGGAGAGAGCAGTACTTC.